This T cell receptor beta chain was captured in a study of chemoradiotherapy in HPV16-positive cancers. Across the whole study: Functional T-cell assays on a couple of HPV16-positive patients' cells defined candidate HPV-specific clones and common TCR motifs.

The V gene's germline CDR1 is LNHDA and CDR2 SQIVND (reference sequence). CDR3 length: 15 residues. V dropped 3 bases and J dropped 1 base, with 12 bases sitting between them. Assay used: immunoSEQ multiplex PCR; TCRdb lists only in-frame clones, some missing. Of about 2,100 clones in the sample, approximately 83% were seen once. The sequence came from a human donor with HPV-associated anogenital cancer. The sequences come from tumor tissue, collected from a patient who underwent chemoradiotherapy. The gene calls are TRBV19 and TRBJ1-2; D call uncertain. The DNA for the CDR3 is TGTGCCAGTAGTATGTCCGAGACCGTTAACTATGGCTACACCTTC. This encodes CASSMSETVNYGYTF.